These 12 T cell receptor beta chains were all obtained from the same sample, sequenced in a study of siplizumab effects on memory and regulatory T cells. Using immunoSEQ multiplex PCR, the repertoire was profiled, and TCRdb retains in-frame clones only, with some absent. The sample lists some 100,000 clones, over 85% occurring once. The specimen was CD8+ T cells sorted from blood. These receptors were collected from a human donor in good health.

The CDR3 sequence is CASSLENTEAFF. CDR3 DNA sequence: TGTGCCAGCAGCTTAGAGAACACTGAAGCTTTCTTT. The rearrangement joins TRBV11-2 to TRBJ1-1; D is uncertain. CDR3 length: 12 residues. The germline CDR1 and CDR2 sequences are SGHAT and FQNNGV. With 0 bases removed from V and 1 base from J, the gap between germline ends came to 0 bases.

The chain has TRBV10-1 and TRBJ2-1, with 8 bases lining up with TRBD2. Germline assignment: CDR1 WNHNN and CDR2 SYGVQD (reference sequence). This CDR3 has 14 residues. V lost 6 bases, J lost 3 bases, and 4 bases stayed unmatched. The CDR3 spells CASSLAGYYNEQFF. CDR3 nucleotide sequence: TGCGCCAGCAGCCTAGCGGGCTACTACAATGAGCAGTTCTTC.

The chain has TRBV7-9 and TRBJ2-7; weak D call: TRBD2 (6 bases). The germline gives CDR1 SEHNR, CDR2 FQNEAQ (reference sequence). The CDR3 consists of 13 residues. The ends were cut back, 2 bases at V and 7 bases at J, with 12 bases in the middle. CDR3 bases: TGTGCCAGCAGCTTAAATCGGGGGTATGAGCAGTACTTC. Protein product: CASSLNRGYEQYF.

This chain connects TRBV9 to TRBJ1-2; D unresolved. CDR1 SGDLS and CDR2 YYNGEE come from the germline V gene. The CDR3 length is 12 residues. The V gene lost 3 bases and the J gene lost 2 bases, with 5 bases spanning the gap. In DNA, the CDR3 is TGTGCCAGCAGCGGAAACAACTATGGCTACACCTTC. Amino acid sequence: CASSGNNYGYTF. The entire variable domain, with the rest obtained from reference TRBV9 and TRBJ1-2, is as follows: DSGVTQTPKHLITATGQRVTLRCSPRSGDLSVYWYQQSLDQGLQFLIQYYNGEERAKGNILERFSAQQFPDLHSELNLSSLELGDSALYFCASSGNNYGYTFGSGTRLTVV.

This clone was recorded once. The rearrangement uses TRBV5-8 and TRBJ2-1; D might be TRBD2 (6 bases). The CDR3 runs 15 residues. V lost 3 bases and J lost 0, with 10 bases in between. Looked up from germline, CDR1 is SGHTS and CDR2 is YDEGEE. This chain's CDR3 is CASSYVGSSYNEQFF. CDR3 nucleotide sequence: TGTGCCAGCAGCTATGTCGGGAGCTCCTACAATGAGCAGTTCTTC.

On this clone itself: One end of the junction is discordant with germline, which a read error may explain. The genes are TRBV7-7 and TRBJ2-2; tentatively, D is TRBD2 (5 bases). The CDR3 is 13 amino acids. Germline V gives CDR1 SSHAT, CDR2 FNYEAQ (reference sequence). The CDR3 nucleotides are TGTGCTAGCAGCCCGGGGTACACCGGGGAGCTGTTTTTT. Protein sequence: CASSPGYTGELFF.

The chain carries TRBV18 and TRBJ2-7, with D possibly matching TRBD1 (5 bases). There are 13 residues in the CDR3. Trimming pared 3 bases from V and 2 bases from J, leaving 8 bases between. Per germline, CDR1 KGHSH and CDR2 LQKENI. The CDR3 DNA sequence: TGTGCCAGCTCACCCGACAGTACCTACGAGCAGTACTTC. Its translation: CASSPDSTYEQYF.

The chain carries TRBV7-9 and TRBJ2-1; D gene ambiguous. V was cut by 1 base and J by 1 base, with 11 bases left in between. Germline V lookup: CDR1 SEHNR, CDR2 FQNEAQ (reference sequence). The CDR3 sequence is 16 residues long. The CDR3 spells CASSLDGSWSYNEQFF. The CDR3 nucleotides are TGTGCCAGCAGCTTAGACGGCTCCTGGTCCTACAATGAGCAGTTCTTC.

The gene calls are TRBV27 and TRBJ2-1, with 10 bases that match TRBD2. The germline V gene encodes CDR1 MNHEY and CDR2 SMNVEV (reference sequence). The CDR3 runs 17 residues. The V segment lost 3 bases and the J segment 3 bases; nucleotides outside the gene matches: 8. The CDR3 protein is CASSLFDLAGDYNEQFF. The CDR3 nucleotides read TGTGCCAGCAGTTTGTTTGACCTAGCGGGAGACTACAATGAGCAGTTCTTC.

The rearrangement joins TRBV29-1 to TRBJ2-5; perhaps TRBD2 as D (5 bases). This CDR3 has 13 residues. The germline V gene has CDR1 SQVTM and CDR2 ANQGSEA. V lost 3 bases and J 5 bases, leaving 13 bases between the germline ends. As DNA, the CDR3 is TGCAGCGTTGAGGAGGAAGGGTTGGAGACCCAGTACTTC. It codes for CSVEEEGLETQYF.

The genes are TRBV5-1 and TRBJ1-1, with 9 bases identical to TRBD1. The ends lost 3 bases at V and 1 base at J; junction bases unmatched: 4. This CDR3 region has 15 residues. Germline V gives CDR1 SGHRS, CDR2 YFSETQ. CDR3 sequence reads: CASSYAGQGNTEAFF. Here the CDR3 DNA reads TGCGCCAGCAGCTACGCGGGACAGGGGAACACTGAAGCTTTCTTT.

The table lists this clone with a count of one. The chain carries TRBV6-5 and TRBJ2-5, with 11 bases fitting TRBD2. Unmatched junction bases numbered 7, after V lost 0 bases and J lost 10 bases. The germline CDR1 and CDR2 sequences are MNHEY and SVGAGI. This CDR3 has 15 amino acids. The DNA for the CDR3 is TGTGCCAGCAGTTACTCGGGGACTAGCGGTTCACGCCAGTACTTC. Its translation: CASSYSGTSGSRQYF.